This TCR beta chain emerged from a study of PD-1 blockade in classical Hodgkin lymphoma. Here immunoSEQ multiplex PCR was the method, and the copy in TCRdb shows in-frame clones only, minus some. The table lists tens of thousands of clones, about 93% of them singletons. The count of this clone is one. Deletions cut 5 bases from V and 4 bases from J, with 21 bases between. Germline V lookup: CDR1 MDHEN, CDR2 SYDVKM. The CDR3 length is 17 residues. Noted time point: newly diagnosed, previously untreated cHL patient sample. Sequenced material: peripheral blood mononuclear cells (PBMCs). The sequence was collected from a human donor with classical Hodgkin lymphoma. This chain connects TRBV28 to TRBJ1-5; tentatively, D is TRBD1 (6 bases). The CDR3 DNA is TGTGCCAGCAGTACCGTACAGGGCACCATGGGGAATCAGCCCCAGCATTTT. This encodes CASSTVQGTMGNQPQHF.